The T cell receptor (delta chain) described here comes from a study of Vδ1+ human thymocytes. V was clipped by 5 bases and J by 5 bases, with 18 bases between them. Germline V CDR1 and CDR2: TSWWSYY, QGS. The CDR3 length is 15 residues. After alphabeta T cell depletion, CD3+ Vdelta1+ Vdelta2- thymocytes were sorted. Extracted RNA was reverse transcribed into cDNA. Multiplex PCR used pooled V-gene forward primers and a constant-region reverse primer to amplify CDR3s. TCRdb reprocessed the multiplex PCR reads using CATT. The top ten hold approximately 1.4% of the sample, which has tens of thousands of delta-chain clones, approximately 30% seen once. A word on this clone: As yet, its antigen is unknown.

Study findings and constraints: Thymic delta-chain repertoires held roughly 18% Vdelta2 sequences and few Vdelta3, despite high sort purity. Many TRG clonotypes were shared between donors; TRD repertoires were essentially private. Highly polyclonal TRG and TRD repertoires with Gaussian CDR3 length distributions appeared in thymus.

This chain links TRDV1 with TRDJ1, with D possibly TRDD3 on 5 matching bases. Sequenced input: Vdelta1+ gamma-delta thymocytes from the thymus. Subset described: FACS-sorted CD3+ TCRalphabeta- TCRVdelta1+ TCRVdelta2- thymocytes. This receptor was identified in a boy in the first two years of life who had congenital heart surgery. The CDR3: CALGKDRGPFDKLIF. The CDR3 DNA reads TGTGCTCTTGGGAAGGACAGGGGGCCGTTTGATAAACTCATCTTT.